Following are 25 T cell receptor beta chains from one sample sequenced in a study of blood T cell repertoires in COVID-19. Produced via immunoSEQ multiplex PCR; TCRdb's table is partial and in-frame only. The table includes some 11,000 clones, roughly 76% detected once. The sequenced material came from peripheral blood. Receptor source: a human donor in a cohort sampled during active COVID-19.

Comments on this clone: This specimen includes other DNA sequences encoding the same CDR3. The chain combines TRBV19 with TRBJ2-3, with TRBD1 matching over 8 bases. J lost 0 bases, V lost 6 bases, and 2 bases had no gene match. CDR1 and CDR2 from the germline V gene are LNHDA and SQIVND (reference sequence). CDR3 size: 14 residues. CDR3 protein: CASSRQGSTDTQYF. CDR3 sequence (DNA): TGTGCCAGTAGCCGACAGGGGAGCACAGATACGCAGTATTTT. The variable domain in full, with the rest retrieved from reference TRBV19 and TRBJ2-3, is DGGITQSPKYLFRKEGQNVTLSCEQNLNHDAMYWYRQDPGQGLRLIYYSQIVNDFQKGDIAEGYSVSREKKESFPLTVTSAQKNPTAFYLCASSRQGSTDTQYFGPGTRLTVL.

This clone was counted only a few times. The chain is built from TRBV5-6 and TRBJ1-6; D is undetermined. CDR1 SGHDT and CDR2 YYEEEE come from the germline V gene. Between the trimmed V and J ends, which lost 1 base and 10 bases, there was a span of 18 bases. The CDR3 length is 16 residues. The CDR3 region is CASSLSLTVRQSPLHF. The CDR3, as DNA: TGTGCCAGCAGCTTGAGTTTAACGGTGAGGCAGTCACCCCTCCACTTT. The full variable domain, its missing parts supplied by reference TRBV5-6 and TRBJ1-6, is DAGVTQSPTHLIKTRGQQVTLRCSPKSGHDTVSWYQQALGQGPQFIFQYYEEEERQRGNFPDRFSGHQFPNYSSELNVNALLLGDSALYLCASSLSLTVRQSPLHFGNGTRLTVT.

The rearrangement uses TRBV10-2 and TRBJ2-5; 10 bases match TRBD2. Germline V CDR1 and CDR2: WSHSY, SAAADI. The CDR3 has 17 amino acids. Germline trimming cut 2 bases from V and 5 bases from J; bases unmatched to any gene: 11. CDR3: CASSERRSGRVGETQYF. In nucleotides, the CDR3 is TGCGCCAGCAGTGAGAGAAGGAGCGGGAGGGTAGGGGAGACCCAGTACTTC.

The rearrangement joins TRBV11-1 to TRBJ1-2; 12 bases agree with TRBD1. Germline V gives CDR1 SGHAT, CDR2 FQDESV (reference sequence). The junction had 2 bases not matched to a gene; V was cut back by 5 bases and J by 7 bases. This CDR3 is 13 amino acids long. The CDR3 DNA sequence: TGTGCCAGCAGCCCGGGACAGGGGGCTGGCTACACCTTC. Translating it yields CASSPGQGAGYTF.

The chain links TRBV29-1 to TRBJ2-3; D might be TRBD1 (7 bases). From germline, CDR1 is SQVTM and CDR2 ANQGSEA. The V and J ends lost 5 bases and 3 bases respectively, with 18 bases between them. The CDR3 runs to 15 residues. The CDR3 DNA reads TGCAGCGTTTCCCAGGGGGGCCTAGGGACAGATACGCAGTATTTT. Protein product: CSVSQGGLGTDTQYF.

A few counts support this clone. The genes are TRBV5-6 and TRBJ1-6; weak D call: TRBD1 (6 bases). Germline assignment: CDR1 SGHDT and CDR2 YYEEEE. V was pared by 0 bases and J by 9 bases, with 13 bases between. The CDR3 sequence is 15 residues long. CDR3 DNA sequence: TGTGCCAGCAGCTTGGAGGGGACATTCTTTTCACCCCTCCACTTT. Translating it yields CASSLEGTFFSPLHF.

The chain couples TRBV7-2 to TRBJ1-2; TRBD1 matches 10 bases. V was pared by 1 base and J by 2 bases, with 7 bases of the junction left unmatched. The germline V gene has CDR1 SGHTA and CDR2 FQGNSA. The CDR3 has 17 amino acids. The CDR3 coding sequence is TGTGCCAGCAGCTTAGGACAGGGGGCGAGGAGGAACTATGGCTACACCTTC. Translating it yields CASSLGQGARRNYGYTF. Looking up the rest from reference TRBV7-2 and TRBJ1-2 gives the full variable domain: GAGVSQSPSNKVTEKGKDVELRCDPISGHTALYWYRQSLGQGLEFLIYFQGNSAPDKSGLPSDRFSAERTGGSVSTLTIQRTQQEDSAVYLCASSLGQGARRNYGYTFGSGTRLTVV.

The chain uses TRBV2 and TRBJ2-3; TRBD2 aligns across 11 bases. Germline CDR1 SNHLY, CDR2 FYNNEI. V dropped 4 bases and J dropped 2; count of bases not matched to a gene: 5. The CDR3 is 16 residues long. The CDR3 DNA reads as TGTGCCAGCAGTGCCGGACTAGCGGGCGTCACAGATACGCAGTATTTT. It codes for CASSAGLAGVTDTQYF.

CDR3 bases: TGTGCCAGCAGCCCGCTGACAGGAACTGGAAACACCATATATTTT. Its protein is CASSPLTGTGNTIYF. The rearrangement joins TRBV28 to TRBJ1-3, with D possibly matching TRBD1 (6 bases). The CDR3 sequence is 15 residues long. Per the germline V gene, CDR1 is MDHEN and CDR2 is SYDVKM. The V end lost 6 bases, the J end lost 2 bases, and 14 bases lay between the germline ends. Together with reference TRBV28 and TRBJ1-3, the CDR3 gives the full variable domain: DVKVTQSSRYLVKRTGEKVFLECVQDMDHENMFWYRQDPGLGLRLIYFSYDVKMKEKGDIPEGYSVSREKKERFSLILESASTNQTSMYLCASSPLTGTGNTIYFGEGSWLTVV.

The CDR3 DNA reads TGTGCCAGCAGAGCCGGACAGGGGAGGTTTCAGCCCCAGCATTTT. Translation gives CASRAGQGRFQPQHF. The chain recombines TRBV2 with TRBJ1-5; TRBD1 matches at 9 bases. V lost 6 bases to trimming and J lost 6 bases; unmatched junction nucleotides: 9. CDR1 is SNHLY and CDR2 is FYNNEI in the germline V gene. CDR3 length: 15 amino acids.

Worth noting for this clone: Germline is not matched at one junction end, which may reflect a read error. This rearrangement joins TRBV7-2 to TRBJ2-1; D is ambiguous. Per the germline V gene, CDR1 is SGHTA and CDR2 is FQGNSA. The CDR3 consists of 11 residues. The CDR3 loop is CASSFYSEQFF. CDR3 coding DNA: TGTGCCAGCAGTTTTTACAGTGAGCAGTTCTTC.

The table lists this clone with a few counts. This chain joins TRBV7-2 and TRBJ2-3, with D possibly matching TRBD1 (5 bases). The germline gives CDR1 SGHTA, CDR2 FQGNSA. This CDR3 comprises 12 residues. Trimming shortened V by 4 bases and J by 7 bases, and 9 bases separated the two germline ends. CDR3 region: CASSSPGYTQYF. The CDR3 DNA sequence: TGTGCCAGCAGCTCCCCAGGGTATACGCAGTATTTT.

V and J are TRBV19 and TRBJ2-1, with D uncertain. Looked up from germline, CDR1 is LNHDA and CDR2 is SQIVND (reference sequence). The CDR3 contains 14 residues. Deletions cut 3 bases from V and 4 bases from J, with 10 bases between. This CDR3 is CASSIGQIYNEQFF. The CDR3 coding sequence is TGTGCCAGTAGTATTGGTCAGATTTACAATGAGCAGTTCTTC.

The chain recombines TRBV30 with TRBJ2-2, with 9 bases identical to TRBD2. The CDR3 length is 15 residues. V shed 3 bases and J 4 bases; nucleotides not matched to a gene: 6. Per the germline V gene, CDR1 is GTSNPN and CDR2 is SVGIG (reference sequence). The CDR3 nucleotides are TGTGCCTGGAGCCCTAGCGGGGACTTCACCGGGGAGCTGTTTTTT. Translating gives CAWSPSGDFTGELFF.

This clone is medium-sized (0.01 to 0.1%) within its sample. The chain combines TRBV7-2 with TRBJ2-7, with TRBD2 matching over 7 bases. CDR1 SGHTA and CDR2 FQGNSA come from the germline V gene. V lost 5 bases, J lost 5 bases, and 9 bases stayed unmatched. The CDR3 has 14 residues. CDR3 residues: CASSEEGGPDEQYF. CDR3 bases: TGTGCCAGCAGCGAGGAGGGAGGGCCTGACGAGCAGTACTTC.

This clone appeared a few times. The chain uses TRBV28 and TRBJ1-2, with 7 bases that match TRBD1. V dropped 6 bases and J dropped 8; count of bases not matched to a gene: 15. From germline, CDR1 is MDHEN and CDR2 SYDVKM. CDR3 length: 15 amino acids. This CDR3 is CASSLINDRVGGYTF. In DNA, the CDR3 is TGTGCCAGCAGCCTGATCAATGACAGGGTTGGAGGCTACACCTTC.

The V and J genes are TRBV30 and TRBJ1-4; D not resolved. Germline V gene lookup returns CDR1 GTSNPN and CDR2 SVGIG (reference sequence). Trimming removed 1 base from V and 11 bases from J, with 5 bases in between. CDR3 length: 10 residues. This CDR3 is CAWSGRKLFF. The CDR3 DNA follows: TGTGCCTGGAGTGGGCGGAAACTGTTTTTT.

This clone turned up a few times. The genes are TRBV7-9 and TRBJ2-5; D perhaps matches TRBD1 (5 bases). Germline V gene lookup returns CDR1 SEHNR and CDR2 FQNEAQ (reference sequence). The CDR3 length is 12 residues. Between the trimmed V and J ends, which lost 6 bases and 4 bases, there was a span of 9 bases. CDR3 in amino acids: CASSKQGETQYF. The CDR3 region has the DNA TGTGCCAGCAGTAAGCAGGGAGAGACCCAGTACTTC. Full variable domain (remainder filled in from reference TRBV7-9 and TRBJ2-5): DTGVSQNPRHKITKRGQNVTFRCDPISEHNRLYWYRQTLGQGPEFLTYFQNEAQLEKSRLLSDRFSAERPKGSFSTLEIQRTEQGDSAMYLCASSKQGETQYFGPGTRLLVL.

V and J are TRBV18 and TRBJ2-1; 12 bases align to TRBD2. CDR1 and CDR2 from the germline V gene are KGHSH and LQKENI. This CDR3 has 16 residues. The V and J ends lost 5 bases and 2 bases, in that order; junction bases with no gene match: 4. The CDR3 DNA reads as TGTGCCAGCTCAGGGGGACTAGCGGGCACCTACAATGAGCAGTTCTTC. This encodes CASSGGLAGTYNEQFF.

The chain has TRBV3-1 (or the pseudogene TRBV3-2) and TRBJ2-1; 10 positions agree with TRBD1. After removal of 4 bases from V and 7 bases from J, the junction contained 4 bases not matched to a gene. The CDR3 is made up of 14 amino acids. The germline gives CDR1 LGHDT, CDR2 YNNKEL (reference sequence). The CDR3 DNA is TGTGCCAGCAGCCTTCGGACAGGGGGGAATGAGCAGTTCTTC. Translating gives CASSLRTGGNEQFF.

CDR3 protein: CASSQVPGGWDTQYF. CDR3 sequence (DNA): TGTGCCAGCAGCCAAGTTCCGGGAGGGTGGGATACGCAGTATTTT. The gene calls are TRBV14 and TRBJ2-3; 8 nucleotides line up with TRBD2. The germline CDR1 and CDR2 sequences are SGHDN and FVKESK. V trimming: 1 base; J trimming: 6 bases; junction bases outside the gene matches: 6. This CDR3 is built from 15 residues.

This CDR3 is CASSGGGGSLYNEQFF. The CDR3 bases are TGTGCCAGCAGCGGGGGAGGGGGAAGTCTGTACAATGAGCAGTTCTTC. This rearrangement joins TRBV9 to TRBJ2-1; D may be TRBD2 (7 bases). V shed 3 bases and J shed 4 bases, with 17 bases lying between them. The CDR3 extends over 16 amino acids. Germline loops: CDR1 SGDLS, CDR2 YYNGEE.

In its sample, this clone was seen a few times. The rearrangement joins TRBV4-2 to TRBJ2-1, with D perhaps TRBD2 (5 bases). CDR1 LGHNA and CDR2 YNFKEQ come from the germline V gene. This CDR3 region has 14 residues. With 1 base removed from V and 9 bases from J, the gap between germline ends came to 13 bases. The CDR3 reads CASSQGAGETEQFF. DNA for the CDR3: TGTGCCAGCAGCCAAGGGGCGGGCGAGACTGAGCAGTTCTTC.

The chain combines TRBV11-2 with TRBJ2-3, with TRBD2 matching 10 bases. This CDR3 contains 16 residues. CDR1 is SGHAT, CDR2 FQNNGV, per germline. V lost 1 base, J lost 6 bases, and 7 bases stayed unmatched. CDR3 nucleotide sequence: TGTGCCAGCAGCTTAGTCGAGCGGGGGGGCCGTGATACGCAGTATTTT. This sequence encodes CASSLVERGGRDTQYF.

This clone was counted once. The chain is built from TRBV28 and TRBJ2-6; D might be TRBD1 (7 bases). Trimming left V 6 bases short and J 1 base short, with 19 bases between. Germline CDR1 reads MDHEN; CDR2 reads SYDVKM. The CDR3 has 18 amino acids. CDR3 in amino acids: CASRTMSRGVSGANVLTF. In DNA form, the CDR3 reads TGTGCCAGCAGGACTATGAGCAGGGGGGTATCTGGGGCCAACGTCCTGACTTTC. The full variable domain, in which reference TRBV28 and TRBJ2-6 provide the parts outside the CDR3, is DVKVTQSSRYLVKRTGEKVFLECVQDMDHENMFWYRQDPGLGLRLIYFSYDVKMKEKGDIPEGYSVSREKKERFSLILESASTNQTSMYLCASRTMSRGVSGANVLTFGAGSRLTVL.